These T cell receptor beta chains were read from a single sample in a study of blood T cell repertoires in COVID-19. The data were produced by immunoSEQ multiplex PCR, yet TCRdb's version contains in-frame clones alone and is incomplete. The sample consists of tens of thousands of clones, 70% to 90% of them appearing once. The sample taken for sequencing was peripheral blood. The receptors here all came from a man aged 55-75 years with acute or convalescent COVID-19. Each CDR3 is given with its conserved first and last residue. Each record gives: D gene, J gene, clone size, V gene, CDR3 DNA, CDR3 protein. A D gene is named only where the DNA matches it firmly. The size of a clone is reported for some rows only, either as once, few or many, or as a class for expanded clones.

d_call: TRBD1
j_call: TRBJ1-2
clone_size: .
v_call: TRBV5-1
cdr3_nt: TGCGCCAGCAGCTTGGCCTTTGGACAGGGTTATGGCTACACCTTC
cdr3_aa: CASSLAFGQGYGYTF

d_call: TRBD1
j_call: TRBJ1-3
clone_size: .
v_call: TRBV7-2
cdr3_nt: TGTGCCAGCAGTCCGACAGGGGGCAGAAACACCATATATTTT
cdr3_aa: CASSPTGGRNTIYF

d_call: .
j_call: TRBJ1-1
clone_size: .
v_call: TRBV10-1
cdr3_nt: TGCGCCAGCAGTGATCAGGGGATCACTGAAGCTTTCTTT
cdr3_aa: CASSDQGITEAFF

d_call: .
j_call: TRBJ1-5
clone_size: few
v_call: TRBV6-2/TRBV6-3
cdr3_nt: TGTGCCAGCAGTGCCCCCGGGGATAGCAATCAGCCCCAGCATTTT
cdr3_aa: CASSAPGDSNQPQHF

d_call: TRBD1
j_call: TRBJ1-4
clone_size: .
v_call: TRBV4-3
cdr3_nt: TGCGCCAGCAGCCAGGCCTCGTCGGGACAGGGGGCAACGGAACTGTTTTTT
cdr3_aa: CASSQASSGQGATELFF

d_call: TRBD1
j_call: TRBJ2-7
clone_size: .
v_call: TRBV10-3
cdr3_nt: TGTGCCATCAGAGACAGGGTTTCGAGTGAGCAGTACTTC
cdr3_aa: CAIRDRVSSEQYF

d_call: TRBD1
j_call: TRBJ1-2
clone_size: .
v_call: TRBV6-2/TRBV6-3
cdr3_nt: TGTGCCAGCAGCCTGAGACAGGGGGCGGAAGGCTACACCTTC
cdr3_aa: CASSLRQGAEGYTF

d_call: .
j_call: TRBJ1-6
clone_size: .
v_call: TRBV5-1
cdr3_nt: TGCGCCAGCAGTAAGGACGGCGGGGTCCTTAATTCACCCCTCCACTTT
cdr3_aa: CASSKDGGVLNSPLHF

d_call: .
j_call: TRBJ1-2
clone_size: .
v_call: TRBV19
cdr3_nt: TGTGCCAGTGGAGCATCTGAGTCGTATGGCTACACCTTC
cdr3_aa: CASGASESYGYTF

d_call: .
j_call: TRBJ1-2
clone_size: .
v_call: TRBV5-6
cdr3_nt: TGTGCCAGCTTCCCTGGGGGGGGGAGATATGGCTACACCTTC
cdr3_aa: CASFPGGGRYGYTF

d_call: .
j_call: TRBJ2-3
clone_size: .
v_call: TRBV7-6
cdr3_nt: TGTGCCAGCAGCTTACGAGGGGGCGGGGGGCCCAGAGATACGCAGTATTTT
cdr3_aa: CASSLRGGGGPRDTQYF

d_call: TRBD2
j_call: TRBJ2-1
clone_size: .
v_call: TRBV11-2
cdr3_nt: TGTGCCAGCAGCTCGCTAGCGGGGGGGCCAGGCACCTACAATGAGCAGTTCTTC
cdr3_aa: CASSSLAGGPGTYNEQFF

d_call: TRBD2
j_call: TRBJ2-5
clone_size: .
v_call: TRBV6-6
cdr3_nt: TGTGCCAGCAGTTACTCCACACTAGCGTTGGAGGAGACCCAGTACTTC
cdr3_aa: CASSYSTLALEETQYF

d_call: TRBD2
j_call: TRBJ2-1
clone_size: .
v_call: TRBV7-6
cdr3_nt: TGTGCCAGCGGAACGAAGACTAGCGGTCTAAGGAATGAGCAGTTCTTC
cdr3_aa: CASGTKTSGLRNEQFF

d_call: .
j_call: TRBJ1-5
clone_size: .
v_call: TRBV30
cdr3_nt: TGTGCCTGGAGTGTACGGGATAGCAATCAGCCCCAGCATTTT
cdr3_aa: CAWSVRDSNQPQHF

d_call: .
j_call: TRBJ2-7
clone_size: .
v_call: TRBV2
cdr3_nt: TGTGCCAGGGGCTATACTCACTCCTACGAGCAGTACTTC
cdr3_aa: CARGYTHSYEQYF

d_call: TRBD2
j_call: TRBJ2-3
clone_size: .
v_call: TRBV3-1/TRBV3-2
cdr3_nt: TGTGCCAGCAGCCAGACTAGCGGGGGAGCTAAGGCAGATACGCAGTATTTT
cdr3_aa: CASSQTSGGAKADTQYF

d_call: .
j_call: TRBJ1-1
clone_size: .
v_call: TRBV28
cdr3_nt: TGTGCCAGCACCGCGTCCGCTGAAGCTTTCTTT
cdr3_aa: CASTASAEAFF

d_call: TRBD1
j_call: TRBJ2-1
clone_size: once
v_call: TRBV9
cdr3_nt: TGTGCCAGCAGCGCAGGACAGGGATCCTACAATGAGCAGTTCTTC
cdr3_aa: CASSAGQGSYNEQFF

d_call: .
j_call: TRBJ2-2
clone_size: once
v_call: TRBV4-3
cdr3_nt: TGCGCCAGCAGCCAAGCAAGAGGGAACACCGGGGAGCTGTTTTTT
cdr3_aa: CASSQARGNTGELFF

d_call: TRBD2
j_call: TRBJ2-2
clone_size: .
v_call: TRBV30
cdr3_nt: TGTGCCTGGAGTGTTATCGGGGGGGCCGGGGAGCTGTTTTTT
cdr3_aa: CAWSVIGGAGELFF

d_call: TRBD1
j_call: TRBJ1-2
clone_size: .
v_call: TRBV9
cdr3_nt: TGTGCCAGCAGCACCATGACAGGGAAACAGGGCTACACCTTC
cdr3_aa: CASSTMTGKQGYTF

d_call: .
j_call: TRBJ2-2
clone_size: .
v_call: TRBV23-1
cdr3_nt: TGCGCCAGCAGTCAAAGGACCCCGGGACAAGGAAGAGGGGGGGAGCTGTTTTTT
cdr3_aa: CASSQRTPGQGRGGELFF

d_call: .
j_call: TRBJ1-2
clone_size: .
v_call: TRBV30
cdr3_nt: TGTGCCTGGAGTCCCCGATCGACATTAAACTATGGCTACACCTTC
cdr3_aa: CAWSPRSTLNYGYTF

d_call: .
j_call: TRBJ1-2
clone_size: .
v_call: TRBV9
cdr3_nt: TGTGCCAGCAGCGTAGCCGTCTTCGGGGGGGCTGGGGGCTACACCTTC
cdr3_aa: CASSVAVFGGAGGYTF